The 19 T cell receptor beta chains in this list originate from one sample, sequenced in a study of breast tumors, draining lymph nodes, adjacent tissues. Axillary draining lymph nodes of breast cancer patients supplied the node samples. From the multiplex PCR reads, TCRdb called clonotypes with MiXCR, one entry per CDR3 protein. The sample shows 180,000 or so distinct CDR3 sequences, roughly a third of them seen only once. The source material was axillary lymph node tissue. These receptors were taken from a female donor with breast cancer. Some clones in this sample may be carry-over from other donors' samples.

The rearrangement uses TRBV11-2 and TRBJ2-2, with 12 positions matching TRBD2. The ends lost 5 bases at V and 5 bases at J; junction bases unmatched: 9. This CDR3 spans 17 amino acids. In germline, CDR1 is SGHAT, CDR2 FQNNGV. The CDR3 DNA reads as TGTGCCAGCAGCCCGAGACTAGCGGGAGAGCGAACCGGGGAGCTGTTTTTT. Translating it yields CASSPRLAGERTGELFF.

This clonotype was counted ten times or more. The genes are TRBV2 and TRBJ1-4; 8 nucleotides match TRBD1. The CDR3 has 15 residues. Germline loops: CDR1 SNHLY, CDR2 FYNNEI. The junction had 4 bases not matched to a gene; V was cut back by 7 bases and J by 0 bases. CDR3 residues: CASTQGAATNEKLFF. CDR3 DNA: TGTGCCAGCACGCAGGGGGCCGCAACTAATGAAAAACTGTTTTTT.

In regard to this clonotype: One junction end disagrees with the germline gene, perhaps due to a read error. V usage is TRBV5-6 and J usage is TRBJ1-2, with 7 nucleotides matching TRBD1. CDR1 and CDR2 from the germline V gene are SGHDT and YYEEEE. The CDR3 has 16 residues. This CDR3 reads CVSSSPSPGTDYGYTF. The CDR3 DNA reads TGTGTCAGCAGCTCGCCATCGCCAGGGACAGATTATGGCTACACCTTC.

This clonotype has a handful of counts. A much bigger clone sits one base away, suggesting this may be a read error. The chain combines TRBV5-6 with TRBJ2-7, with D possibly being TRBD2 (6 bases). Per the germline V gene, CDR1 is SGHDT and CDR2 is YYEEEE. The CDR3 has 14 amino acids. V was cut by 4 bases and J by 6 bases, with 17 bases left in between. CDR3 region: CASSAGLASGEQYF. The CDR3 DNA sequence: TGTGCCAGCAGCGCGGGGCTGGCGTCTGGCGAGCAGTACTTC.

This clonotype was detected many times. This rearrangement joins TRBV6-5 to TRBJ2-7, with D possibly TRBD2 on 5 matching bases. Between the trimmed V and J ends, which lost 5 bases and 0 bases, there was a span of 20 bases. The germline V gene encodes CDR1 MNHEY and CDR2 SVGAGI. This CDR3 spans 17 amino acids. CDR3 coding DNA: TGTGCCAGCAGTCCCCCTTTTCGGACTGGCAGCTCCTACGAGCAGTACTTC. As protein: CASSPPFRTGSSYEQYF.

This rearrangement joins TRBV6-2 or TRBV6-3 to TRBJ2-1, with a tentative D call TRBD1 (6 bases). From germline, CDR1 is MNHEY and CDR2 SVGEGT. This CDR3 comprises 15 residues. V was trimmed by 7 bases and J by 1 base, leaving 14 bases between them. The CDR3 region has the DNA TGTGCCAGCAACCCAGCAGGGGCTTCCTACAATGAGCAGTTCTTC. This codes for CASNPAGASYNEQFF.

The chain uses TRBV28 and TRBJ2-7; 7 bases fit TRBD1. Germline CDR1 reads MDHEN; CDR2 reads SYDVKM. The length of the CDR3 is 18 residues. With V trimmed by 2 bases and J by 0 bases, 13 bases remained unmatched. CDR3 DNA: TGTGCCAGCAGTTTAAGGGTATATAAGGGACAGAGCTCCTACGAGCAGTACTTC. Protein: CASSLRVYKGQSSYEQYF.

The J gene is TRBJ1-5, the V gene TRBV15; weak D call: TRBD1 (6 bases). V shed 3 bases and J shed 2 bases, with 17 bases lying between them. Germline CDR1 reads LNHNV; CDR2 reads YYDKDF (reference sequence). The CDR3 extends over 17 amino acids. The CDR3 region has the DNA TGTGCCACCAGCAGCCAAGATACACAGGGAGGCAATCAGCCCCAGCATTTT. Its translation: CATSSQDTQGGNQPQHF.

This clonotype came up many times. The chain combines TRBV6-1 with TRBJ2-3; D is unresolved. CDR3 length equals 13 residues. Germline V gene lookup returns CDR1 MNHNS and CDR2 SASEGT. Between the trimmed V and J ends, which lost 1 base and 5 bases, there was a span of 7 bases. CDR3 residues: CASSEGWGDTQYF. The CDR3 coding sequence is TGTGCCAGCAGTGAAGGATGGGGAGATACGCAGTATTTT.

This clonotype occurred many times. The chain employs TRBV7-9 and TRBJ2-7; 9 bases are a match to TRBD1. Germline V lookup: CDR1 SEHNR, CDR2 FQNEAQ (reference sequence). The J segment lost 5 bases and the V segment lost 4 bases, leaving 9 bases of the junction unmatched. The CDR3 totals 15 residues. This CDR3 reads CASSSGLDRGHEQYF. The CDR3 region has the DNA TGTGCCAGCAGCTCTGGCTTGGACAGGGGACACGAGCAGTACTTC.

Concerning this clonotype: The conserved phenylalanine or tryptophan is not found at the CDR3 terminus, so this likely reflects a read error. It is unclear where the CDR3 begins or ends on the DNA, so no DNA is shown, and the CDR3 is as TCRdb lists it. The chain has TRBV4-1 and TRBJ1-4; the DNA was not used to check the table's D call, TRBD1. The CDR3 adds up to 16 amino acids, both ends counted. The germline V gene has CDR1 MGHRA and CDR2 YSYEKL. CDR3 sequence: CASSQGHRAANEKLVC.

This clonotype occurred a few times. The genes are TRBV6-5 and TRBJ2-5; D unclear. Per the germline V gene, CDR1 is MNHEY and CDR2 is SVGAGI. CDR3 size: 15 residues. Trimming took off 6 bases at V and 0 bases at J, with 14 bases between the two ends. The CDR3 protein is CASRPRKSNQETQYF. Here the CDR3 DNA reads TGTGCCAGCAGGCCCCGTAAATCAAACCAAGAGACCCAGTACTTC.

This rearrangement joins TRBV10-3 to TRBJ1-5; maybe TRBD1 (5 bases). Trimming pared 8 bases from V and 11 bases from J, leaving 22 bases between. The CDR3 is 14 residues long. The germline CDR1 and CDR2 sequences are ENHRY and SYGVKD. CDR3 nucleotide sequence: TGTGCCATCGGGGCGGGGGGGAACCAAGAGACCCAGCATTTT. Amino acid sequence: CAIGAGGNQETQHF.

CDR3 region: CASSIPGTGNTGELFF. CDR3 sequence (DNA): TGTGCCAGTAGTATCCCAGGGACAGGAAACACCGGGGAGCTGTTTTTT. The gene calls are TRBV19 and TRBJ2-2; 8 bases line up with TRBD1. Germline CDR1 and CDR2: LNHDA and SQIVND (reference sequence). V dropped 3 bases and J dropped 2; count of bases not matched to a gene: 5. The CDR3 covers 16 residues.

This clonotype was seen ten or more times. The rearrangement uses TRBV11-2 and TRBJ2-5, with 13 bases fitting TRBD2. In germline, CDR1 is SGHAT, CDR2 FQNNGV. V lost 5 bases and J lost 4; bases outside the gene matches: 7. This CDR3 spans 16 amino acids. The CDR3 coding sequence is TGTGCCAGCAGCGGTCGGACTAGCGGGAGTTTAGAGACCCAGTACTTC. Translating it yields CASSGRTSGSLETQYF.

This clonotype was picked up many times. The J gene is TRBJ2-6, the V gene TRBV6-1; 9 bases match TRBD1. CDR1 is MNHNS, CDR2 SASEGT, per germline. The CDR3 totals 17 residues. J gave up 0 bases and V 7 bases, and 7 bases lay outside the gene matches. For the CDR3, the DNA is TGTGCCAGCACCCAGGGGGACAGGGTCTCTGGGGCCAACGTCCTGACTTTC. Protein sequence: CASTQGDRVSGANVLTF.

There are many counts of this clonotype. The chain couples TRBV11-2 to TRBJ2-5; 8 bases are a match to TRBD1. Losses at the gene ends were 1 base for V and 5 bases for J; bases not matched to a gene: 9. The CDR3 extends over 16 amino acids. Germline CDR1 reads SGHAT; CDR2 reads FQNNGV. CDR3: CASSLGVQGAQETQYF. The DNA for the CDR3 is TGTGCCAGCAGCTTAGGGGTTCAGGGGGCGCAGGAGACCCAGTACTTC.

To note about this clonotype: A much larger clonotype is one base distant, so this may be a read error. This sequence joins TRBV11-3 and TRBJ2-3; 10 nucleotides match TRBD2. The J segment lost 5 bases and the V segment lost 5 bases, leaving 10 bases of the junction unmatched. The CDR3 extends over 16 amino acids. Germline-derived CDR1 and CDR2 are SGHNT and YENEEA. CDR3 sequence: CASSRGLAAAGDTQYF. CDR3 coding DNA: TGTGCCAGCAGCCGCGGACTAGCGGCAGCCGGAGATACGCAGTATTTT.

V and J are TRBV24-1 and TRBJ2-1; D is perhaps TRBD2 (7 bases). Germline V CDR1 and CDR2: KGHDR, SFDVKD. V was clipped by 1 base and J by 0 bases, with 18 bases between them. CDR3 length equals 19 residues. The CDR3 reads CATSDFAQGRDGSYNEQFF. In DNA form, the CDR3 reads TGTGCCACCAGTGATTTCGCCCAGGGGAGGGACGGCTCCTACAATGAGCAGTTCTTC.